These 32 T cell receptor beta chains share one sample of origin, sequenced in a study of blood T cell repertoires in COVID-19. TCRdb's table, derived via immunoSEQ multiplex PCR, lists solely in-frame clones and lacks some. The repertoire holds 90,000 to 130,000 clones, with 70% to 90% as singletons. The sample consisted of peripheral blood. Receptors were obtained from a human donor in a cohort sampled during active COVID-19.

In DNA, the CDR3 is TGTGCCAGCAGCCAGCGGACTAGCATTGATTTCACAGATACGCAGTATTTT. Translation: CASSQRTSIDFTDTQYF. J is TRBJ2-3 and V is TRBV7-3, with 8 bases aligning to TRBD2. V dropped 5 bases and J dropped 2; count of bases not matched to a gene: 12. CDR1 SGHTA and CDR2 FQGTGA come from the germline V gene. The CDR3 spans 17 residues.

The rearrangement uses TRBV6-2 or TRBV6-3 and TRBJ2-3; perhaps TRBD2 as D (5 bases). Looked up from germline, CDR1 is MNHEY and CDR2 is SVGEGT. Trimming stripped 5 bases from V and 11 bases from J, with 14 bases between. This CDR3 has 12 residues. CDR3 sequence: CASSRNGGGQYF. The CDR3 nucleotides are TGTGCCAGCAGTAGAAACGGCGGAGGGCAGTATTTT.

The V gene is TRBV24-1, the J gene TRBJ2-2; D not resolved. CDR1 and CDR2 from the germline V gene are KGHDR and SFDVKD. With 4 bases removed from V and 0 bases from J, the gap between germline ends came to 5 bases. The CDR3 covers 14 residues. Written as DNA, the CDR3 is TGTGCCACCAGTGAGTCCGCGAACACCGGGGAGCTGTTTTTT. It yields the protein CATSESANTGELFF.

This sequence joins TRBV15 and TRBJ2-1; TRBD2 aligns across 10 bases. The CDR3 totals 15 residues. Germline assignment: CDR1 LNHNV and CDR2 YYDKDF (reference sequence). V shed 5 bases and J 3 bases; nucleotides not matched to a gene: 4. CDR3 region: CATSFTSGNYNEQFF. The CDR3 DNA reads as TGTGCCACCAGCTTCACTAGCGGGAACTACAATGAGCAGTTCTTC.

The V call is TRBV5-4, the J call TRBJ2-4; weak D call: TRBD2 (5 bases). CDR3 size: 15 residues. The germline gives CDR1 SGHNT, CDR2 YYREEE (reference sequence). Trimming took 0 bases from V and 3 from J, leaving 10 bases between them. The CDR3 here is CASSLERGGKNIQYF. In nucleotides, the CDR3 is TGTGCCAGCAGCTTGGAGCGCGGAGGCAAAAACATTCAGTACTTC. Combining the CDR3 with reference TRBV5-4 and TRBJ2-4 gives the whole variable domain ETGVTQSPTHLIKTRGQQVTLRCSSQSGHNTVSWYQQALGQGPQFIFQYYREEENGRGNFPPRFSGLQFPNYSSELNVNALELDDSALYLCASSLERGGKNIQYFGAGTRLSVL.

CDR3 region: CASSLFGTANNSPLHF. CDR3 nucleotides: TGTGCCAGCAGCTTGTTTGGGACAGCCAATAATTCACCCCTCCACTTT. The rearrangement uses TRBV5-6 and TRBJ1-6; TRBD1 agrees at 7 bases. Germline CDR1 reads SGHDT; CDR2 reads YYEEEE. The CDR3 has 16 amino acids. V lost 1 base and J lost 5; bases outside the gene matches: 6.

The chain recombines TRBV3-1 (or the pseudogene TRBV3-2) with TRBJ1-5; D possibly corresponds to TRBD1 (5 bases). The CDR3 covers 14 residues. V lost 3 bases and J 2 bases, leaving 8 bases between the germline ends. Germline-derived CDR1 and CDR2 are LGHDT and YNNKEL (reference sequence). CDR3 DNA: TGTGCCAGCAGCCACAGGGCTGGCAATCAGCCCCAGCATTTT. Protein: CASSHRAGNQPQHF.

The chain is built from TRBV5-1 and TRBJ2-5, with 9 bases identical to TRBD1. Losses at the gene ends were 0 bases for V and 2 bases for J; bases not matched to a gene: 5. In germline, CDR1 is SGHRS, CDR2 YFSETQ. The length of the CDR3 is 16 residues. The CDR3 region is CASSLGDRVGQETQYF. CDR3 bases: TGCGCCAGCAGCTTGGGGGACAGGGTGGGTCAAGAGACCCAGTACTTC.

V is TRBV2 and J is TRBJ2-6; unclear D gene. The CDR3 covers 13 residues. Trimming shortened V by 6 bases and J by 0 bases, and 3 bases separated the two germline ends. Germline CDR1 and CDR2: SNHLY and FYNNEI. CDR3 nucleotide sequence: TGTGCCAGCAGGGCCTCTGGGGCCAACGTCCTGACTTTC. This codes for CASRASGANVLTF.

V gene TRBV7-2 combines with J gene TRBJ2-5; TRBD2 matches at 10 bases. The V and J ends lost 5 bases and 4 bases, in that order; junction bases with no gene match: 7. The length of the CDR3 is 15 residues. Germline V gene lookup returns CDR1 SGHTA and CDR2 FQGNSA. The CDR3 spells CASSVASGSRETQYF. The CDR3 DNA reads as TGTGCCAGCAGCGTCGCTAGCGGGAGTCGAGAGACCCAGTACTTC.

The chain carries TRBV24-1 and TRBJ1-2, with 7 positions matching TRBD1. From germline, CDR1 is KGHDR and CDR2 SFDVKD. V trimming: 3 bases; J trimming: 6 bases; junction bases outside the gene matches: 9. This CDR3 is 15 amino acids long. The CDR3 nucleotides read TGTGCCACCAGTGATGCACAGGGGAGGATGGATGGCTACACCTTC. Its protein is CATSDAQGRMDGYTF.

The V and J genes are TRBV27 and TRBJ2-3, with 8 bases lining up with TRBD2. The germline V gene encodes CDR1 MNHEY and CDR2 SMNVEV (reference sequence). Unmatched junction bases numbered 14, after V lost 1 base and J lost 2 bases. CDR3 length: 19 amino acids. CDR3 sequence: CASSLLPLGAGGVTDTQYF. The DNA of the CDR3 is TGTGCCAGCAGTTTATTGCCCCTGGGGGCGGGAGGAGTCACAGATACGCAGTATTTT.

The chain joins TRBV10-3 to TRBJ1-2; weak D call: TRBD1 (5 bases). Germline assignment: CDR1 ENHRY and CDR2 SYGVKD. CDR3 length: 14 residues. The V and J ends lost 0 bases and 4 bases respectively, with 9 bases between them. In nucleotides, the CDR3 is TGTGCCATCAGTGAGTCGGGAGGGACCTATGGCTACACCTTC. Its protein is CAISESGGTYGYTF.

Notes on this clone: The sample holds other DNA sequences that translate to the same CDR3. This chain joins TRBV2 and TRBJ2-1; TRBD1 matches at 7 bases. The ends lost 9 bases at V and 1 base at J; junction bases unmatched: 3. CDR1 and CDR2 from the germline V gene are SNHLY and FYNNEI. CDR3 length equals 13 residues. CDR3 coding DNA: TGTGCCAGTCGACAGGGTTCCTACAATGAGCAGTTCTTC. This gives the protein CASRQGSYNEQFF.

The chain is built from TRBV7-2 and TRBJ2-7; D may be TRBD1 (5 bases). CDR1 and CDR2 (germline): SGHTA, FQGNSA. V lost 5 bases to trimming and J lost 4 bases, with 18 bases between them. The CDR3 totals 15 residues. Here the CDR3 DNA reads TGTGCCAGCAGCCCTCAGAGAGACAGCTTTTACGAGCAGTACTTC. This encodes CASSPQRDSFYEQYF.

The rearrangement joins TRBV28 to TRBJ2-1; possibly TRBD1 for D (5 bases). This CDR3 is 15 amino acids long. Trimming removed 4 bases from V and 0 bases from J, with 10 bases in between. Germline CDR1 reads MDHEN; CDR2 reads SYDVKM. CDR3 sequence (DNA): TGTGCCAGCAGTTCCGACAGAGTCTCCTACAATGAGCAGTTCTTC. This encodes CASSSDRVSYNEQFF.

The CDR3 sequence is CATSISGRRNEQFF. CDR3 coding DNA: TGTGCCACCAGTATCAGCGGGAGGAGGAATGAGCAGTTCTTC. The chain couples TRBV15 to TRBJ2-1; 9 bases align to TRBD2. Germline V gene sequence: CDR1 LNHNV, CDR2 YYDKDF (reference sequence). This CDR3 is built from 14 residues. V shed 6 bases and J 7 bases; nucleotides not matched to a gene: 7. The variable domain in full, completed from reference TRBV15 and TRBJ2-1, reads DAMVIQNPRYQVTQFGKPVTLSCSQTLNHNVMYWYQQKSSQAPKLLFHYYDKDFNNEADTPDNFQSRRPNTSFCFLDIRSPGLGDTAMYLCATSISGRRNEQFFGPGTRLTVL.

This chain uses TRBV14 with TRBJ2-5, with D possibly TRBD2 on 5 matching bases. V lost 0 bases to trimming and J lost 4 bases, with 12 bases between them. The CDR3 consists of 15 residues. Germline V gene lookup returns CDR1 SGHDN and CDR2 FVKESK. The DNA for the CDR3 is TGTGCCAGCAGCCAAGAGAGGAGGTCGGGAGAGACCCAGTACTTC. Translated: CASSQERRSGETQYF.

A few counts support this clone. The CDR3 reads CASSQGWRMNTEAFF. The CDR3 bases are TGTGCCAGCAGCCAAGGTTGGAGAATGAACACTGAAGCTTTCTTT. The chain employs TRBV3-1 (or the pseudogene TRBV3-2) and TRBJ1-1; D gene uncertain. The CDR3 extends over 15 amino acids. Per the germline V gene, CDR1 is LGHDT and CDR2 is YNNKEL (reference sequence). The V and J ends lost 1 base and 0 bases respectively, with 9 bases between them.

The chain links TRBV7-9 to TRBJ2-7, with 8 bases fitting TRBD2. This CDR3 contains 16 residues. V lost 0 bases, J lost 0 bases, and 4 bases stayed unmatched. Germline CDR1 reads SEHNR; CDR2 reads FQNEAQ (reference sequence). The CDR3 loop is CASSLARGESSYEQYF. Here the CDR3 DNA reads TGTGCCAGCAGCTTAGCGCGGGGGGAGAGCTCCTACGAGCAGTACTTC.

The J gene is TRBJ2-2, the V gene TRBV9; TRBD2 is a possible D gene (7 bases). V shed 0 bases and J shed 9 bases, with 21 bases lying between them. Per germline, CDR1 SGDLS and CDR2 YYNGEE. The CDR3 consists of 17 residues. The DNA of the CDR3 is TGTGCCAGCAGCGTAGCGGGGGCGGGAGAAGGAGACCGGGAGCTGTTTTTT. This codes for CASSVAGAGEGDRELFF.

This chain connects TRBV10-3 to TRBJ2-3; 7 nucleotides align to TRBD2. The CDR3 has 14 amino acids. The trim removed 7 bases at V and 2 bases at J, leaving 6 bases unmatched. The germline CDR1 and CDR2 sequences are ENHRY and SYGVKD. This CDR3 reads CAIMRGRDTDTQYF. The CDR3 DNA reads TGTGCCATCATGAGAGGGAGGGACACAGATACGCAGTATTTT.

This chain uses TRBV3-1 (or the pseudogene TRBV3-2) with TRBJ1-4; D ambiguous. V was pared by 6 bases and J by 5 bases, with 7 bases between. Germline CDR1 reads LGHDT; CDR2 reads YNNKEL (reference sequence). CDR3 length equals 12 residues. CDR3 loop: CASRTGNEKLFF. CDR3 DNA: TGTGCCAGCAGAACGGGGAATGAAAAACTGTTTTTT.

The chain joins TRBV25-1 to TRBJ1-5; a weak D match, TRBD1 (6 bases). The CDR3 runs 17 residues. From germline, CDR1 is MGHDK and CDR2 SYGVNS. V was trimmed by 5 bases and J by 6 bases, leaving 23 bases between them. The CDR3 loop reads CASSNGAGDGIGQPQHF. CDR3 in DNA: TGTGCCAGCAGTAACGGGGCAGGGGATGGAATTGGTCAGCCCCAGCATTTT.

The V gene is TRBV6-5, the J gene TRBJ1-5; 9 bases map to TRBD1. Germline-derived CDR1 and CDR2 are MNHEY and SVGAGI. CDR3 size: 13 residues. With 3 bases clipped from V and 14 bases from J, the junction kept 8 bases outside the gene matches. The chain's CDR3 is CASSYSGTGKKHF. CDR3 nucleotide sequence: TGTGCCAGCAGTTATTCCGGGACAGGGAAAAAGCATTTT.

The chain recombines TRBV30 with TRBJ1-5, with D possibly TRBD1 on 5 matching bases. V shed 0 bases and J shed 1 base, with 16 bases lying between them. The CDR3 is 17 residues long. Per germline, CDR1 GTSNPN and CDR2 SVGIG (reference sequence). This CDR3 is CAWSVHGAGGSNQPQHF. CDR3 sequence (DNA): TGTGCCTGGAGTGTACACGGGGCGGGGGGGAGCAATCAGCCCCAGCATTTT. Drawing the rest from reference TRBV30 and TRBJ1-5, the complete variable domain is SQTIHQWPATLVQPVGSPLSLECTVEGTSNPNLYWYRQAAGRGLQLLFYSVGIGQISSEVPQNLSASRPQDRQFILSSKKLLLSDSGFYLCAWSVHGAGGSNQPQHFGDGTRLSIL.

V is TRBV4-1 and J is TRBJ2-7; 8 bases align to TRBD2. V was pared by 1 base and J by 0 bases, with 8 bases of the junction left unmatched. The CDR3 runs 17 residues. Germline lookup yields CDR1 MGHRA and CDR2 YSYEKL. In DNA, the CDR3 is TGCGCCAGCAGCCAAGGTTTAATAGCGGGAACCTCCTACGAGCAGTACTTC. It codes for CASSQGLIAGTSYEQYF.

The CDR3 region is CASSLLSGLAGTDTQYF. CDR3 DNA: TGTGCCAGCAGCTTACTCTCAGGACTAGCGGGGACAGATACGCAGTATTTT. The chain is built from TRBV7-2 and TRBJ2-3; TRBD2 agrees at 12 bases. The V gene end was trimmed by 2 bases and the J gene end by 3 bases; junction bases not matched to a gene: 6. From germline, CDR1 is SGHTA and CDR2 FQGNSA. The CDR3 covers 17 residues.

V and J are TRBV29-1 and TRBJ2-1; 9 bases align to TRBD2. Germline V gene sequence: CDR1 SQVTM, CDR2 ANQGSEA. This CDR3 spans 16 amino acids. The V segment lost 4 bases and the J segment 0 bases; nucleotides outside the gene matches: 7. This CDR3 is CSVVGERGASYNEQFF. The CDR3 DNA reads TGCAGCGTTGTAGGCGAGCGGGGGGCCTCCTACAATGAGCAGTTCTTC.

The rearrangement links TRBV7-2 to TRBJ1-2; D is undetermined. There are 14 residues in the CDR3. Germline V CDR1 and CDR2: SGHTA, FQGNSA. V lost 0 bases to trimming and J lost 1 base, with 6 bases between them. The CDR3 sequence: CASSLAHSNYGYTF. Here the CDR3 DNA reads TGTGCCAGCAGCTTAGCGCATAGTAACTATGGCTACACCTTC.

The chain employs TRBV2 and TRBJ1-4; maybe TRBD1 (5 bases). The CDR3 loop spans 14 amino acids. Per the germline V gene, CDR1 is SNHLY and CDR2 is FYNNEI. Trimming removed 6 bases from V and 8 bases from J, with 16 bases in between. This chain's CDR3 is CASRWRGDGEKLFF. CDR3 nucleotide sequence: TGTGCCAGCAGATGGCGGGGGGATGGAGAAAAACTGTTTTTT.

This clone came up once. The V gene is TRBV7-3, the J gene TRBJ2-1; TRBD1 matches at 8 bases. The V and J ends lost 5 bases and 2 bases, in that order; junction bases with no gene match: 8. Per germline, CDR1 SGHTA and CDR2 FQGTGA. The CDR3 extends over 16 amino acids. CDR3 region: CASSPIPGGTYNEQFF. As DNA, the CDR3 is TGTGCCAGCAGCCCAATCCCAGGGGGCACCTACAATGAGCAGTTCTTC. The full variable domain, rest sourced from reference TRBV7-3 and TRBJ2-1, is GAGVSQTPSNKVTEKGKYVELRCDPISGHTALYWYRQSLGQGPEFLIYFQGTGAADDSGLPNDRFFAVRPEGSVSTLKIQRTERGDSAVYLCASSPIPGGTYNEQFFGPGTRLTVL.